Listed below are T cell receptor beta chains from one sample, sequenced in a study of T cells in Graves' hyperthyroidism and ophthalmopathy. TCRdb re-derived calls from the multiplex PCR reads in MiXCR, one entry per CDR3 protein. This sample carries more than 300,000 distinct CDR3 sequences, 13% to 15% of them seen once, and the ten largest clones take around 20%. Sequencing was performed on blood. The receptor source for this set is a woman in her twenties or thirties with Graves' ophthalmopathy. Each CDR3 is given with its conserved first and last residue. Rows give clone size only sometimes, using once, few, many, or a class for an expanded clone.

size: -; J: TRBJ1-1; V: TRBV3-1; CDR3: CASRQGGGTEAFF
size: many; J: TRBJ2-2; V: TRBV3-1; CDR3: CASSRVVGELFF
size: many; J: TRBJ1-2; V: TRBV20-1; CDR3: CSAHGQNYGYTF
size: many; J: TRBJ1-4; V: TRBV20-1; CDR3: CSARPGGAWDEKLFF
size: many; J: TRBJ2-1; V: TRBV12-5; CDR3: CASGLGGLAAYNEQFF
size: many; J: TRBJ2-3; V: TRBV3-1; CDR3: CASSQDSTLTDTQYF
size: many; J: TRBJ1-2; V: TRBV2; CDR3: CASRDSYYGYTF
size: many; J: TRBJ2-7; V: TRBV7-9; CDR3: CASREGGTYEQYF
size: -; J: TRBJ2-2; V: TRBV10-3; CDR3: CAISESTASGTGELFF
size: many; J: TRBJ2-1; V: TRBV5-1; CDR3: CASSPLHRGNYNEQFF
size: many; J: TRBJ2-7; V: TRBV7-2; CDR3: CASSLEGTSYYEQYF
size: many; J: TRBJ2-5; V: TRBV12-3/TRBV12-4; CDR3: CASSLILGPTETQYF
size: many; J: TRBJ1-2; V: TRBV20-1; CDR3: CSARGLDRESYTF
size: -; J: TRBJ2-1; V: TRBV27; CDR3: CASSLAFTGGVLYNEQFF
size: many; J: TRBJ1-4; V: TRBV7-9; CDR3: CASSQGSEKLFF
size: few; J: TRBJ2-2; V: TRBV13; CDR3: CASSFGRTGELFF
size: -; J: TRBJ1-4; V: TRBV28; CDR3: CASSFSSLEKLFF
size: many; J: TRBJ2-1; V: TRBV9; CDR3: CASGGREQFF
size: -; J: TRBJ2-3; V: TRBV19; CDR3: CATRWGQNTDTQYF
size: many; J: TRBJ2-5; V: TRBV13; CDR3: CASSLGGRTFQETQYF
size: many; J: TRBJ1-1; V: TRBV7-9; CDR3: CASSLALGGSGDTEAFF
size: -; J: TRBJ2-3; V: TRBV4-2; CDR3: CASSQANAGLAGGTDTQYF
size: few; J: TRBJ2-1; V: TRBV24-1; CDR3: CATSDRLPSGTSERNEQFF
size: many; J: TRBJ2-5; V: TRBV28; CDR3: CASRTSQGRTQETQYF
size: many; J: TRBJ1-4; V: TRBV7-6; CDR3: CASSPLRGEKLFF
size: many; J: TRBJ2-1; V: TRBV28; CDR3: CASSKTGQGYNEQFF
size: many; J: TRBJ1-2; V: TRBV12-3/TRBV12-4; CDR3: CATRTGGNYGYTF
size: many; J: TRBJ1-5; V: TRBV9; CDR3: CASSVGHVNQPQHF
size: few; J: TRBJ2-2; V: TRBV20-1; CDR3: CSAIPGRAAGELFF
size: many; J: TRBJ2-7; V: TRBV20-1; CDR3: CSAEDTMDRGGGEQYF
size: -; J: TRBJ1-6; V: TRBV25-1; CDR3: CASSEIGTGDSPLHF
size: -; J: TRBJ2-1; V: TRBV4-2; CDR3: CASSQEFRQGPNEQFF
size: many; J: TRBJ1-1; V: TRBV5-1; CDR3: CASRETEAEAFF
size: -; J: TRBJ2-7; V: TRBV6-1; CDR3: CASSRTGLLSYEQYF
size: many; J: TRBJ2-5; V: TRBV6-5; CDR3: CASSYRAGKAATQYF
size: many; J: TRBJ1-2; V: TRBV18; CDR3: CASSPAGLAGYTF
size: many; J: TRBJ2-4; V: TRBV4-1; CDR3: CASSQVYRAVYKNIQYF
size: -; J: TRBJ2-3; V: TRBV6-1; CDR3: CASSRTQTGGMVDTQYF
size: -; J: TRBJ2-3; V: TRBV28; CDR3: CASSPGTRADTQYF
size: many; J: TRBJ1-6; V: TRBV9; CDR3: CASSVEGNSPLHF
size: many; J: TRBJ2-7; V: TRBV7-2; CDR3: CASKSGEPNYEQYF
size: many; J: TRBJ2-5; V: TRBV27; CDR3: CASNTMGAQETQYF
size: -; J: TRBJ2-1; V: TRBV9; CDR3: CASSVDGGPFLVQFF
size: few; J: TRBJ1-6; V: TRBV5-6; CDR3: CASSRTAYNSPLHF
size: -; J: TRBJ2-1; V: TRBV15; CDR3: CATSSGGWGKYNEQFF
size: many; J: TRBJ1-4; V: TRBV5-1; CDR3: CASSPGGDEKLFF
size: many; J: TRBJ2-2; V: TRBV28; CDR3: CASRGDRGRDGELFF
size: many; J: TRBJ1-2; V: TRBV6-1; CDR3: CASSSGASYGYTF
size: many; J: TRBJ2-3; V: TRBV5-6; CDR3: CASSLGPGGGTDTQYF
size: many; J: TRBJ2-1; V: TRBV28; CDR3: CASSPRRAYNEQFF
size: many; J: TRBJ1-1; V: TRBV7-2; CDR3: CASSLGQGDTEAFF
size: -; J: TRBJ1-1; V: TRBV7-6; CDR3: CASSLGDTGEAFF
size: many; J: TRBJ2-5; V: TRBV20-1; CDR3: CSPPQSGTTRETQYF
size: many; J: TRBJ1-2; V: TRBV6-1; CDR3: CASSEVWGTAEYGYTF
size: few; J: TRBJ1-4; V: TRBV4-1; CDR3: CASSQGGTGKKLFF